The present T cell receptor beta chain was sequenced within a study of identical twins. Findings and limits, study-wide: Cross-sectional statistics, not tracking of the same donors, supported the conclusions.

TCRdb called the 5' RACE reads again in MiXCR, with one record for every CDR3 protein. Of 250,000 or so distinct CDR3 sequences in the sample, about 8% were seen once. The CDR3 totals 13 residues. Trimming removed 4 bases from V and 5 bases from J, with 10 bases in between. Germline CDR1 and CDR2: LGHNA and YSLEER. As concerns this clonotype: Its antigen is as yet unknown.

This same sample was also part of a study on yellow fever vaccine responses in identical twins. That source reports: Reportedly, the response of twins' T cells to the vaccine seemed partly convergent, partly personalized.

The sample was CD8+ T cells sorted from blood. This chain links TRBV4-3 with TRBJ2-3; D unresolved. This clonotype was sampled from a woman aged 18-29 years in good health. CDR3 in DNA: TGCGCCAGCAGCCTCAAGATGGGAGATACGCAGTATTTT. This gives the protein CASSLKMGDTQYF.